This is a list of T cell receptor beta chains from one sample in a study of T cells in Graves' hyperthyroidism and ophthalmopathy. MiXCR, applied by TCRdb to the multiplex PCR reads, yields one record per CDR3 protein. There are approximately 500,000 distinct CDR3 sequences in the sample; roughly 50% occur only once, and about 8.3% lies in the top ten. Sequenced sample: peripheral blood or thyroid tissue (not recorded which). Every receptor here comes from a woman between 18 and 29 years old with Graves' hyperthyroidism. CDR3s leave out the opening cysteine and the closing phenylalanine or tryptophan.

J gene: TRBJ1-2
V gene: TRBV7-6
CDR3 protein: ASSSRTAPNYGYT

J gene: TRBJ1-1
V gene: TRBV7-9
CDR3 protein: ASSIHPGQVSFGNTEAF

J gene: TRBJ2-7
V gene: TRBV29-1
CDR3 protein: SVTGLAGELFNEQY

J gene: TRBJ2-7
V gene: TRBV27
CDR3 protein: ASQPLQGSYEQY

J gene: TRBJ1-3
V gene: TRBV7-6
CDR3 protein: ASSLGTGRGNTIY

J gene: TRBJ1-1
V gene: TRBV13
CDR3 protein: ASSVPGPSTEAF

J gene: TRBJ1-1
V gene: TRBV6-5
CDR3 protein: ASSYDRRSTEAF

J gene: TRBJ1-5
V gene: TRBV6-1
CDR3 protein: ASSDRFNQPQH

J gene: TRBJ1-2
V gene: TRBV13
CDR3 protein: ASSPSDRMRSYT

J gene: TRBJ2-7
V gene: TRBV5-1
CDR3 protein: ASRAGLSDRAEQY

J gene: TRBJ2-3
V gene: TRBV29-1
CDR3 protein: SVVPGQPSTDTQY

J gene: TRBJ2-3
V gene: TRBV2
CDR3 protein: ASSTRTSGTSTDTQY

J gene: TRBJ1-6
V gene: TRBV11-2
CDR3 protein: ASSFPAEVGSPLH